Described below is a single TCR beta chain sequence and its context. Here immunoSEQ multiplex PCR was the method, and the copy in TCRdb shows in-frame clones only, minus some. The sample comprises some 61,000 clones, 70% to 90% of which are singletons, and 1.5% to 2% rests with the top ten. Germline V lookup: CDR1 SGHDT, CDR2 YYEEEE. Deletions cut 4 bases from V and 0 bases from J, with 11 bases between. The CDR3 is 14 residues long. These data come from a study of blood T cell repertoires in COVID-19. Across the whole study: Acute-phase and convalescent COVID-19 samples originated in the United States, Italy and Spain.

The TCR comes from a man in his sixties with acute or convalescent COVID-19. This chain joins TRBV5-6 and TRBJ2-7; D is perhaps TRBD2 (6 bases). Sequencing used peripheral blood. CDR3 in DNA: TGTGCCAGCAGCAAGGACGGGAGCTCCTACGAGCAGTACTTC. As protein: CASSKDGSSYEQYF.